The 32 T cell receptor beta chains below were found in one sample sequenced in a study of blood T cell repertoires in COVID-19. Measured with immunoSEQ multiplex PCR; TCRdb has only the in-frame clones, and not every one. The sample includes 130,000 to 150,000 clones, 84% of them seen just once. Sequencing was performed on peripheral blood. All receptors derive from a human donor in a cohort sampled during active COVID-19.

V gene TRBV19 combines with J gene TRBJ1-6, with 7 nucleotides matching TRBD1. Trimming cost V 6 bases and J 6 bases; bases outside gene matches: 11. Looked up from germline, CDR1 is LNHDA and CDR2 is SQIVND (reference sequence). The CDR3 runs to 16 residues. The CDR3 DNA is TGTGCCAGTAGCCCCTTTCCGGGACAGCCTAATTCACCCCTCCACTTT. Translated, it gives CASSPFPGQPNSPLHF.

This chain connects TRBV20-1 to TRBJ2-5, with D possibly matching TRBD2 (6 bases). This CDR3 is 11 amino acids long. The germline CDR1 and CDR2 sequences are DFQATT and SNEGSKA (reference sequence). V was trimmed by 1 base and J by 9 bases, leaving 9 bases between them. For the CDR3, the DNA is TGCAGTGCTAGAGGGCCGGGGGCCCAGTACTTC. This gives the protein CSARGPGAQYF.

V and J are TRBV28 and TRBJ1-6, with unresolved D. The CDR3 extends over 14 amino acids. Trimming took off 6 bases at V and 3 bases at J, with 9 bases between the two ends. Looked up from germline, CDR1 is MDHEN and CDR2 is SYDVKM. The chain's CDR3 is CASSLGVYNSPLHF. The CDR3 DNA reads TGTGCCAGCAGCCTCGGGGTCTATAATTCACCCCTCCACTTT.

CDR3 amino acids: CAISESIASNEQFF. The CDR3 coding sequence is TGTGCCATCAGTGAGTCGATTGCGAGTAATGAGCAGTTCTTC. This chain uses TRBV10-3 with TRBJ2-1; D gene unclear. This CDR3 is 14 amino acids long. Germline assignment: CDR1 ENHRY and CDR2 SYGVKD. V lost 0 bases and J lost 7, with 10 bases in between.

This clone turned up a few times. CDR3 protein: CASSQTIRTGAGYGYTF. CDR3 DNA: TGTGCCAGCAGTCAAACCATCCGGACAGGGGCCGGCTATGGCTACACCTTC. The genes are TRBV28 and TRBJ1-2; the match to TRBD1 covers 9 bases. V was pared by 5 bases and J by 4 bases, with 14 bases of the junction left unmatched. The CDR3 sequence is 17 residues long. Germline CDR1 reads MDHEN; CDR2 reads SYDVKM.

The rearrangement links TRBV16 to TRBJ2-4, with D maybe TRBD2 (6 bases). Per the germline V gene, CDR1 is KGHSY and CDR2 is FQNENV. The germline V and J ends were trimmed by 0 bases and 7 bases, with 10 bases remaining between them. This CDR3 region has 14 residues. The CDR3 sequence is CASSQSFRENIQYF. CDR3 bases: TGTGCCAGCAGCCAATCTTTTCGGGAGAACATTCAGTACTTC.

The chain has TRBV6-6 and TRBJ1-1; D might be TRBD1 (6 bases). With 5 bases removed from V and 7 bases from J, the gap between germline ends came to 8 bases. Germline CDR1 is MNHNY and CDR2 is SVGAGI (reference sequence). This CDR3 is built from 11 residues. This CDR3 reads CASSRTDEAFF. DNA for the CDR3: TGTGCCAGCAGTAGGACAGATGAAGCTTTCTTT.

V usage is TRBV14 and J usage is TRBJ2-1, with D unclear. This CDR3 is 12 amino acids long. Per the germline V gene, CDR1 is SGHDN and CDR2 is FVKESK. Trimming cost V 4 bases and J 8 bases, with 9 bases left between them. CDR3: CASSLLGYEQFF. CDR3 nucleotide sequence: TGTGCCAGCAGCCTATTGGGCTATGAGCAGTTCTTC.

The chain links TRBV6-5 to TRBJ1-2; D remains unclear. V gave up 11 bases and J gave up 8 bases, with 12 bases separating them. The CDR3 is made up of 10 amino acids. CDR1 and CDR2 (germline): MNHEY, SVGAGI. CDR3 loop: CAFPSWGYTF. The CDR3 region has the DNA TGTGCCTTTCCGAGTTGGGGCTACACCTTC.

The chain has TRBV27 and TRBJ1-6; D perhaps matches TRBD1 (6 bases). V was pared by 1 base and J by 8 bases, with 15 bases between. Germline V gene data show CDR1 as MNHEY and CDR2 as SMNVEV (reference sequence). The CDR3 runs 16 residues. CDR3 bases: TGTGCCAGCAGTTTATTCTCGACAGGTCCGGATTCACCCCTCCACTTT. This gives the protein CASSLFSTGPDSPLHF.

The chain recombines TRBV7-9 with TRBJ1-1; no definite D call. Deletions cut 0 bases from V and 0 bases from J, with 5 bases between. Germline CDR1 and CDR2: SEHNR and FQNEAQ (reference sequence). The CDR3 is made up of 14 amino acids. The CDR3 DNA follows: TGTGCCAGCAGCTTAGCCAGTTTGAACACTGAAGCTTTCTTT. This codes for CASSLASLNTEAFF.

This clone has just one count. The V call is TRBV6-5, the J call TRBJ2-7; 8 nucleotides match TRBD1. Trimming took 4 bases from V and 6 from J; bases not matched to a gene: 11. The V gene's germline CDR1 is MNHEY and CDR2 SVGAGI. The CDR3 loop spans 15 amino acids. This chain's CDR3 is CASSSPRTGTGEQYF. Here the CDR3 DNA reads TGTGCCAGCAGTTCTCCTCGGACAGGGACGGGCGAGCAGTACTTC.

This rearrangement joins TRBV11-2 to TRBJ1-3, with 8 bases aligning to TRBD1. CDR3 size: 14 residues. Germline-derived CDR1 and CDR2 are SGHAT and FQNNGV. J was trimmed by 4 bases and V by 5 bases; bases with no gene match: 4. In DNA, the CDR3 is TGTGCCAGCAGCGACAGGGGTCCAGGAAACACCATATATTTT. Translated, it gives CASSDRGPGNTIYF. Combining the CDR3 with reference TRBV11-2 and TRBJ1-3 gives the whole variable domain EAGVAQSPRYKIIEKRQSVAFWCNPISGHATLYWYQQILGQGPKLLIQFQNNGVVDDSQLPKDRFSAERLKGVDSTLKIQPAKLEDSAVYLCASSDRGPGNTIYFGEGSWLTVV.

The rearrangement links TRBV5-1 to TRBJ2-7, with TRBD2 as a possible D gene (6 bases). From germline, CDR1 is SGHRS and CDR2 YFSETQ. Trimming pared 1 base from V and 7 bases from J, leaving 12 bases between. The CDR3 runs to 13 residues. The CDR3 DNA sequence: TGCGCCAGCAGCTTGAGCGCGGGGAATGAGCAGTACTTC. Protein: CASSLSAGNEQYF.

The V gene is TRBV30, the J gene TRBJ2-5; 8 bases are a match to TRBD2. There are 13 residues in the CDR3. Germline CDR1 is GTSNPN and CDR2 is SVGIG (reference sequence). J was trimmed by 0 bases and V by 5 bases; bases with no gene match: 2. The CDR3 spells CAWLAGYQETQYF. For the CDR3, the DNA is TGTGCCTGGTTAGCGGGGTACCAAGAGACCCAGTACTTC.

This chain links TRBV19 with TRBJ2-2, with 8 bases fitting TRBD1. Trimming removed 8 bases from V and 5 bases from J; junction bases left unmatched: 13. Germline assignment: CDR1 LNHDA and CDR2 SQIVND (reference sequence). The CDR3 loop spans 16 amino acids. The chain's CDR3 is CASVQGQGAATGELFF. CDR3 nucleotides: TGTGCCAGTGTACAAGGGCAGGGGGCGGCTACCGGGGAGCTGTTTTTT.

This clone was observed a few times. The same CDR3 arises from other DNA sequences in this sample as well. This rearrangement joins TRBV6-2 or TRBV6-3 to TRBJ2-7, with D uncertain. The CDR3 sequence is 13 residues long. The V end lost 2 bases, the J end lost 2 bases, and 7 bases lay between the germline ends. CDR1 and CDR2 (germline): MNHEY, SVGEGT. CDR3 sequence: CASSYPGTYEQYF. CDR3 in DNA: TGTGCCAGCAGTTACCCAGGCACCTACGAGCAGTACTTC.

The V and J genes are TRBV11-3 and TRBJ2-7, with 10 bases fitting TRBD1. CDR3 size: 14 residues. V was pared by 6 bases and J by 6 bases, with 8 bases of the junction left unmatched. Germline CDR1 and CDR2: SGHNT and YENEEA. CDR3 amino acids: CASRVDRGQSEQYF. DNA for the CDR3: TGTGCCAGCAGGGTCGACAGGGGGCAATCCGAGCAGTACTTC.

V is TRBV9 and J is TRBJ1-5; possible D gene TRBD1, 6 bases. Germline V gene data show CDR1 as SGDLS and CDR2 as YYNGEE. Trimming stripped 4 bases from V and 0 bases from J, with 11 bases between. This CDR3 comprises 15 residues. CDR3 sequence reads: CASSRGQYSNQPQHF. As DNA, the CDR3 is TGTGCCAGCAGCCGTGGACAGTATAGCAATCAGCCCCAGCATTTT.

This clone was counted once. CDR3 in amino acids: CASSLSMGLSMEAFF. The CDR3 DNA reads as TGTGCCAGCAGTCTCTCCATGGGCCTCTCGATGGAAGCTTTCTTT. The V gene is TRBV6-2 or TRBV6-3, the J gene TRBJ1-1; the D is unclear. V was cut by 5 bases and J by 8 bases, with 21 bases left in between. The CDR3 runs 15 residues. The germline V gene has CDR1 MNHEY and CDR2 SVGEGT.

This sequence joins TRBV4-2 and TRBJ2-3; D is perhaps TRBD2 (7 bases). The V end lost 1 base, the J end lost 4 bases, and 18 bases lay between the germline ends. This CDR3 is 17 amino acids long. Germline lookup yields CDR1 LGHNA and CDR2 YNFKEQ. CDR3 sequence reads: CASSQANSGGLADTQYF. Written as DNA, the CDR3 is TGTGCCAGCAGCCAAGCCAACTCGGGGGGCCTCGCAGATACGCAGTATTTT.

This clone appeared a single time. The CDR3 DNA reads as TGTGCCAGCAGCTTAGCGGCGGCAGGGACTACGAGCCTCTACGAGCAGTACTTC. Protein sequence: CASSLAAAGTTSLYEQYF. The V gene is TRBV7-8, the J gene TRBJ2-7; 7 nucleotides line up with TRBD2. The CDR3 spans 18 residues. V was clipped by 0 bases and J by 3 bases; unmatched bases: 14. Germline loops: CDR1 SGHVS, CDR2 FQNEAQ.

The V gene is TRBV28, the J gene TRBJ2-1, with D perhaps TRBD1 (5 bases). Trimming cost V 9 bases and J 5 bases, with 17 bases left between them. In germline, CDR1 is MDHEN, CDR2 SYDVKM. This CDR3 region has 14 residues. CDR3 nucleotide sequence: TGTGCCAGTAGATCCTTGCAGACAGACAATGAGCAGTTCTTC. Its translation is CASRSLQTDNEQFF.

This chain links TRBV9 with TRBJ2-6, with D maybe TRBD1 (5 bases). This CDR3 contains 17 residues. In germline, CDR1 is SGDLS, CDR2 YYNGEE. The V end was cut by 3 bases, the J end by 2 bases, with 15 bases between. CDR3 sequence: CASSAGHQIAGANVLTF. The CDR3 nucleotides are TGTGCCAGCAGCGCTGGACACCAAATTGCTGGGGCCAACGTCCTGACTTTC.

This chain uses TRBV6-5 with TRBJ2-1, with D uncertain. This CDR3 is 14 amino acids long. Germline-derived CDR1 and CDR2 are MNHEY and SVGAGI. Trimming removed 7 bases from V and 0 bases from J, with 10 bases in between. The CDR3: CASTAYSSYNEQFF. CDR3 sequence (DNA): TGTGCCAGCACCGCTTATAGCTCCTACAATGAGCAGTTCTTC.

V gene TRBV19 combines with J gene TRBJ2-3, with D perhaps TRBD2 (5 bases). The V gene lost 7 bases and the J gene lost 6 bases, with 11 bases spanning the gap. The CDR3 has 12 amino acids. Germline values: CDR1 LNHDA, CDR2 SQIVND (reference sequence). Here the CDR3 reads CASTKGADTQYF. In DNA, the CDR3 is TGTGCCAGTACAAAGGGAGCGGATACGCAGTATTTT.

This chain links TRBV2 with TRBJ2-7; TRBD1 might be the D (6 bases). Germline assignment: CDR1 SNHLY and CDR2 FYNNEI. CDR3 size: 14 residues. Trimming pared 5 bases from V and 2 bases from J, leaving 13 bases between. CDR3 bases: TGTGCCAGCAGTACCCAACAGGGTCCCTACGAGCAGTACTTC. Protein sequence: CASSTQQGPYEQYF.

The V gene is TRBV19, the J gene TRBJ1-5; possibly TRBD1 for D (5 bases). Germline CDR1 is LNHDA and CDR2 is SQIVND (reference sequence). Trimming took off 10 bases at V and 4 bases at J, with 20 bases between the two ends. There are 15 residues in the CDR3. DNA of the CDR3: TGTGCCACCAAAGAGGGTCGGAGGGGTAATCAGCCCCAGCATTTT. It encodes CATKEGRRGNQPQHF.

The chain links TRBV7-2 to TRBJ2-3; 7 bases align to TRBD1. Per germline, CDR1 SGHTA and CDR2 FQGNSA. The V and J ends lost 1 base and 6 bases, in that order; junction bases with no gene match: 7. The length of the CDR3 is 15 residues. The CDR3, as DNA: TGTGCCAGCAGCTTAGACTCAGGGGGTTGGGATACGCAGTATTTT. Translating gives CASSLDSGGWDTQYF.

The J gene is TRBJ1-4, the V gene TRBV28; D is possibly TRBD1 (6 bases). V was clipped by 3 bases and J by 12 bases, with 14 bases between them. The CDR3 has 13 amino acids. CDR1 MDHEN and CDR2 SYDVKM come from the germline V gene. CDR3 sequence (DNA): TGTGCCAGCAGTTTCTTGAATGAGGGGGAACTGTTTTTT. This codes for CASSFLNEGELFF.

This clone is a singleton in its sample. At the DNA level, this CDR3 is encoded by other sequences in the same sample as well. V gene TRBV5-1 combines with J gene TRBJ2-2, with TRBD2 as a possible D gene (5 bases). This CDR3 region has 15 residues. Between the trimmed V and J ends, which lost 0 bases and 4 bases, there was a span of 10 bases. CDR1 and CDR2 from the germline V gene are SGHRS and YFSETQ. CDR3 sequence (DNA): TGCGCCAGCAGCTTGGGGTCCCGGGGCACCGGGGAGCTGTTTTTT. Translation: CASSLGSRGTGELFF.

This clone was counted at least ten times. The chain uses TRBV24-1 and TRBJ1-5, with TRBD1 identical over 9 bases. This CDR3 has 15 amino acids. J gave up 5 bases and V 3 bases, and 4 bases lay outside the gene matches. Germline loops: CDR1 KGHDR, CDR2 SFDVKD. The CDR3 loop is CATSDPGTGHQPQHF. Written as DNA, the CDR3 is TGTGCCACCAGTGATCCCGGGACAGGGCATCAGCCCCAGCATTTT.